A selection of T cell receptor beta chains follows, all from one sample in a study of regulatory T cells in long-lasting Graves disease. MiXCR, applied by TCRdb to the multiplex PCR reads, yields one record per CDR3 protein. The data contain about 290,000 distinct CDR3 sequences, around 23% of them seen just once; the ten biggest clones take up roughly three fifths. Sample: peripheral blood mononuclear cells (PBMCs), taken when the disease was refractory, from a patient treated with antithyroid drugs. These receptors were obtained from a female donor with Graves disease. The conserved cysteine and the conserved F or W are not part of the CDR3 here. The listing skips clone size in some rows; elsewhere it reads once, few, many or a size class.

v_call	clone_size	j_call	cdr3_length	cdr3_aa
TRBV27	NA	TRBJ2-7	14	ASSFELATPLREQY
TRBV3-1	many	TRBJ2-2	11	ASSRVYTGELF
TRBV5-1	few	TRBJ2-3	11	ASLGQNTDTQY
TRBV11-2	NA	TRBJ2-2	11	ASSTDRSGELF
TRBV7-2	NA	TRBJ1-3	11	ASSVEGGNTIY
TRBV28	NA	TRBJ2-5	13	ASRINLQPLETQY
TRBV4-3	NA	TRBJ1-1	13	ASSQDRVLNTEAF
TRBV28	many	TRBJ1-1	12	ASRPGLTTTEAF
TRBV12-3/TRBV12-4	many	TRBJ2-5	12	ASSSGSYQETQY
TRBV27	many	TRBJ2-5	12	ASSPGGRPETQY
TRBV15	few	TRBJ2-3	11	ATTNPNTDTQY
TRBV25-1	few	TRBJ2-2	14	ASSESNRGPPGELF
TRBV28	many	TRBJ1-1	9	ASRMNTEAF
TRBV6-1	many	TRBJ2-7	14	ASSDAGTSGNHEQY
TRBV7-9	many	TRBJ1-2	14	ASSSGRGAREYGYT
TRBV27	NA	TRBJ2-3	13	ASSFTGVGTDTQY
TRBV3-1	many	TRBJ1-2	10	ASSQEPADYT
TRBV6-2/TRBV6-3	NA	TRBJ2-6	11	ASTRTGANVLT
TRBV28	many	TRBJ2-1	13	ASITTSGTRTEQF
TRBV6-1	many	TRBJ1-3	11	ASTRGTGNTIY
TRBV2	few	TRBJ2-2	14	ASLNKGLAVTGELF
TRBV7-2	many	TRBJ1-1	11	ASSLDSNTEAF
TRBV4-1	NA	TRBJ2-7	15	ASSQDHPGQASYEQY
TRBV7-9	few	TRBJ2-7	10	ASRQGLGEQY
TRBV27	many	TRBJ1-2	12	ASSTGTGHYGYT
TRBV7-2	NA	TRBJ2-7	12	ASGTTGASYEQY
TRBV19	NA	TRBJ1-1	13	ASSIRTGTNTEAF
TRBV10-3	NA	TRBJ1-6	11	AIRTGHGSPLH
TRBV10-1	once	TRBJ2-3	16	ASSDGTRPPRPTDTQY
TRBV4-1	few	TRBJ1-1	12	ASSQILRGTEAF
TRBV5-1	few	TRBJ2-7	12	ASSSGTLNYEQY
TRBV2	NA	TRBJ1-3	14	ASSFSPQASGNTIY
TRBV11-2	many	TRBJ2-5	9	ASRVAETQY
TRBV7-2	NA	TRBJ2-5	12	ASSRTGGMGTQY
TRBV5-5	NA	TRBJ2-7	14	ASSPPPGGILYEQY
TRBV29-1	many	TRBJ2-5	11	SVGTTLQETQY
TRBV19	few	TRBJ1-5	12	ASSGGQPNQPQH
TRBV20-1	once	TRBJ2-5	11	SARLPGDETQY
TRBV28	NA	TRBJ1-5	13	ASSLGVADNQPQH
TRBV28	NA	TRBJ2-7	9	ASSVLSEQY
TRBV6-1	few	TRBJ1-5	10	ASSGWEQPQH
TRBV7-2	few	TRBJ2-2	15	ASSHSGTRAATGELF
TRBV12-3/TRBV12-4	NA	TRBJ2-7	11	ASSLAGHYERY
TRBV27	NA	TRBJ1-2	11	ASSEQGPYGYT
TRBV5-1	many	TRBJ2-7	13	ASSLGSGGGYEQY
TRBV28	many	TRBJ1-6	11	ASSRPPDSPLH
TRBV12-3/TRBV12-4	NA	TRBJ2-2	14	AGLKGTSGDTGELF
TRBV4-3	NA	TRBJ2-7	17	ASSQDNPGLAGVSYEQY
TRBV27	NA	TRBJ1-5	12	AEVKGAGNQPQH
TRBV11-2	NA	TRBJ2-7	14	ASSPDPSEFYYEQY
TRBV30	many	TRBJ2-5	11	AWRDQGQETQY